The present T cell receptor (beta chain) was sequenced within a study of naive and memory T cell subsets. Both TRBC1 and TRBC2 were covered by a beta constant-region primer of two equimolar oligonucleotides. Ligated cDNA was amplified by four rounds of PCR with nested alpha and beta constant-region primers and SP2. Using its own MiXCR run on the UMI-ligation and nested PCR reads, TCRdb lists one record per CDR3 protein. The sample has roughly 99,000 distinct CDR3 sequences, about 10% seen once. Study-level points and caveats: A few larger clonotypes appeared in naive repertoires, especially CD8, possibly memory cells re-expressing CD45RA.

Comment on this clonotype: Its antigen is still unknown.

The ends were cut back, 0 bases at V and 0 bases at J, with 9 bases in the middle. The germline gives CDR1 GTSNPN, CDR2 SVGIG (reference sequence). The CDR3 extends over 15 amino acids. The V and J genes are TRBV30 and TRBJ1-5; D is ambiguous. The source is a human donor in good health. Material for sequencing was naive CD4+ T cells from blood. CDR3 residues: CAWSVGVNSNQPQHF. DNA for the CDR3: TGTGCCTGGAGTGTTGGGGTAAATAGCAATCAGCCCCAGCATTTT.